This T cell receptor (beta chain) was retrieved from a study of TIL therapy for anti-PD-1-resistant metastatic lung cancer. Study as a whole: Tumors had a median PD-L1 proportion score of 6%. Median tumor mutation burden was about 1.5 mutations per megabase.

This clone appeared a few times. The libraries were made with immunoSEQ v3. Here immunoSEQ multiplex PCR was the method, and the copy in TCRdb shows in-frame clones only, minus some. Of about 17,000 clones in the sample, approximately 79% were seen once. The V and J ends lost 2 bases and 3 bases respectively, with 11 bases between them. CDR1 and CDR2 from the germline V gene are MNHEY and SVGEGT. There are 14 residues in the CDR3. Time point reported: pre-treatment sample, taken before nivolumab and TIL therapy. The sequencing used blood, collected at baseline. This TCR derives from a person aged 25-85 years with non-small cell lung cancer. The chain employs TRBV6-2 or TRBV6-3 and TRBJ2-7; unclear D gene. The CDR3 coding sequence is TGTGCCAGCAGTTACCTACGGATGAACTACGAGCAGTACTTC. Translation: CASSYLRMNYEQYF.